Presented here are 27 T cell receptor beta chains from one specimen sequenced in a study of cytomegalovirus exposure and HLA in healthy donors. A multiplex PCR was run with 60 Vbeta primers and 13 Jbeta primers. Repertoires were generated with immunoSEQ multiplex PCR, while TCRdb's copy carries only in-frame clones and drops some. The sample carries under 200,000 clones, around three quarters recorded once. Sequencing was done on a sample of PBMCs. These receptors originate from a man aged 35 to 55 in good health and CMV-seronegative.

This clone is a singleton in its sample. This chain uses TRBV7-9 with TRBJ2-3; 8 positions match TRBD2. Unmatched junction bases numbered 7, after V lost 5 bases and J lost 6 bases. The CDR3 totals 14 residues. Germline CDR1 and CDR2: SEHNR and FQNEAQ (reference sequence). The CDR3 loop reads CASSAGGPGDTQYF. The CDR3 DNA reads TGTGCCAGCAGCGCGGGGGGCCCAGGGGATACGCAGTATTTT.

V is TRBV11-2 and J is TRBJ2-7, with TRBD2 matching over 8 bases. The V gene's germline CDR1 is SGHAT and CDR2 FQNNGV. The CDR3 is made up of 15 amino acids. J was trimmed by 4 bases and V by 3 bases; bases with no gene match: 8. CDR3 nucleotide sequence: TGTGCCAGCAGCTTGGGGGGTTCGGGAGGGTACGAGCAGTACTTC. It specifies CASSLGGSGGYEQYF. The whole variable domain, filled in from reference TRBV11-2 and TRBJ2-7, reads EAGVAQSPRYKIIEKRQSVAFWCNPISGHATLYWYQQILGQGPKLLIQFQNNGVVDDSQLPKDRFSAERLKGVDSTLKIQPAKLEDSAVYLCASSLGGSGGYEQYFGPGTRLTVT.

This sequence joins TRBV7-2 and TRBJ2-5; TRBD2 matches at 7 bases. The trim removed 7 bases at V and 4 bases at J, leaving 9 bases unmatched. The CDR3 has 14 amino acids. CDR1 is SGHTA, CDR2 FQGNSA, per germline. The CDR3 region has the DNA TGTGCCAGCAACACTCGACTAGCTGTAGAGACCCAGTACTTC. Translating it yields CASNTRLAVETQYF. The complete variable domain, with remaining parts taken from reference TRBV7-2 and TRBJ2-5, reads GAGVSQSPSNKVTEKGKDVELRCDPISGHTALYWYRQSLGQGLEFLIYFQGNSAPDKSGLPSDRFSAERTGGSVSTLTIQRTQQEDSAVYLCASNTRLAVETQYFGPGTRLLVL.

The gene calls are TRBV5-4 and TRBJ1-2; unclear D gene. CDR3 size: 14 residues. Germline V gene lookup returns CDR1 SGHNT and CDR2 YYREEE (reference sequence). Trimming stripped 4 bases from V and 1 base from J, with 11 bases between. In nucleotides, the CDR3 is TGTGCCAGCAGCCTCGTACAAGTTAACTATGGCTACACCTTC. It specifies CASSLVQVNYGYTF.

This chain joins TRBV9 and TRBJ2-3, with 8 bases matching TRBD2. V lost 2 bases, J lost 1 base, and 3 bases stayed unmatched. This CDR3 spans 15 amino acids. The germline gives CDR1 SGDLS, CDR2 YYNGEE. CDR3 sequence reads: CASSVVAGRTDTQYF. DNA of the CDR3: TGTGCCAGCAGCGTTGTAGCGGGGCGCACAGATACGCAGTATTTT.

The genes are TRBV10-2 and TRBJ1-1; 8 nucleotides agree with TRBD1. Germline V gene sequence: CDR1 WSHSY, CDR2 SAAADI. The CDR3 has 17 amino acids. The V gene end was trimmed by 2 bases and the J gene end by 1 base; junction bases not matched to a gene: 9. The CDR3 region is CASSERTGWLSNTEAFF. The CDR3 nucleotides are TGCGCCAGCAGTGAGAGGACAGGGTGGCTCTCGAACACTGAAGCTTTCTTT.

This clone was seen only a few times. This rearrangement joins TRBV6-4 to TRBJ2-1; 13 positions agree with TRBD2. The V and J ends lost 0 bases and 7 bases, in that order; junction bases with no gene match: 3. This CDR3 region has 16 residues. Germline values: CDR1 MRHNA, CDR2 SNTAGT. CDR3 sequence: CASSDSGTSGVNEQFF. The CDR3 DNA follows: TGTGCCAGCAGTGACTCCGGGACTAGCGGGGTTAATGAGCAGTTCTTC.

The chain links TRBV19 to TRBJ1-2; 7 nucleotides line up with TRBD1. V shed 8 bases, J shed 6 bases, and the junction held 3 bases outside the gene matches. The CDR3 is 11 residues long. CDR1 is LNHDA and CDR2 is SQIVND in the germline V gene (reference sequence). The CDR3 DNA is TGTGCCAGTCGGCAGGGGGATGGCTACACCTTC. Residues: CASRQGDGYTF.

The V gene is TRBV5-1, the J gene TRBJ2-6, with D tentatively TRBD1 (6 bases). The CDR3 extends over 16 amino acids. The germline V gene has CDR1 SGHRS and CDR2 YFSETQ. Trimming took off 2 bases at V and 1 base at J, with 10 bases between the two ends. CDR3 sequence reads: CASSFRGSSGANVLTF. The CDR3 coding sequence is TGCGCCAGCAGCTTCAGGGGTTCATCTGGGGCCAACGTCCTGACTTTC.

This chain joins TRBV10-1 and TRBJ1-3; TRBD1 matches at 9 bases. V dropped 9 bases and J dropped 0; count of bases not matched to a gene: 6. The CDR3 contains 15 residues. Per germline, CDR1 WNHNN and CDR2 SYGVQD (reference sequence). The CDR3 region has the DNA TGCGCCAGTCGCGGACAGGGGACCTCTGGAAACACCATATATTTT. It specifies CASRGQGTSGNTIYF.

The chain uses TRBV19 and TRBJ1-5, with unresolved D. Trimming removed 2 bases at V and 5 bases at J, with 4 bases between. CDR3 length equals 12 residues. Germline-derived CDR1 and CDR2 are LNHDA and SQIVND (reference sequence). CDR3 residues: CASSITDQPQHF. DNA for the CDR3: TGTGCCAGTAGTATAACGGATCAGCCCCAGCATTTT.

The gene calls are TRBV15 and TRBJ2-5; D possibly corresponds to TRBD2 (6 bases). Trimming removed 8 bases from V and 7 bases from J, with 20 bases in between. Germline CDR1 reads LNHNV; CDR2 reads YYDKDF (reference sequence). This CDR3 contains 14 residues. The chain's CDR3 is CATRPGTYEGTQYF. The CDR3 nucleotides read TGTGCCACCCGACCCGGGACTTATGAGGGGACCCAGTACTTC.

The chain recombines TRBV6-5 with TRBJ2-5; D possibly corresponds to TRBD2 (5 bases). With the DNA end fitting TRBJ2-7 better, the J assignment may be wrong. Germline V gene data show CDR1 as MNHEY and CDR2 as SVGAGI. The CDR3 length is 13 residues. The CDR3 coding sequence is TGTGCCAGCAGTTACTCATCGGGAAACGAGCAGTACTTC. Translation gives CASSYSSGNEQYF.

This chain links TRBV6-5 with TRBJ1-1; a possible D gene is TRBD1 (5 bases). CDR3 length equals 12 residues. V was clipped by 5 bases and J by 8 bases, with 12 bases between them. The germline gives CDR1 MNHEY, CDR2 SVGAGI. The CDR3 nucleotides read TGTGCCAGCAGTACCTTTGACAGAGAAGCTTTCTTT. Its protein is CASSTFDREAFF.

This clone has only a few counts. One junction end disagrees with the germline gene, perhaps due to a read error. This chain uses TRBV7-9 with TRBJ1-2; D might be TRBD1 (5 bases). This CDR3 is built from 15 residues. Germline values: CDR1 SEHNR, CDR2 FQNEAQ (reference sequence). CDR3 DNA: TGTGCCGGCAGCGGCCAAGGGGTTGCCGGCTATGGCTACACCTTC. This translates into CAGSGQGVAGYGYTF.

This chain connects TRBV25-1 to TRBJ2-1; 9 bases are shared with TRBD2. CDR3 length: 18 residues. V shed 5 bases and J 5 bases; nucleotides not matched to a gene: 16. Germline V lookup: CDR1 MGHDK, CDR2 SYGVNS. CDR3 sequence: CASSKQVSGGRANNEQFF. The CDR3 DNA sequence: TGTGCCAGCAGTAAACAGGTTTCGGGCGGGAGGGCAAACAATGAGCAGTTCTTC.

This clone was detected a few times. This chain connects TRBV19 to TRBJ1-1; TRBD1 is a possible D gene (5 bases). Trimming took 8 bases from V and 10 from J, leaving 20 bases between them. Germline V CDR1 and CDR2: LNHDA, SQIVND (reference sequence). The CDR3 extends over 13 amino acids. For the CDR3, the DNA is TGTGCCAGTTCACTCCCCCGCAGGAGGGGAGCTTTCTTT. Protein product: CASSLPRRRGAFF.

This chain joins TRBV18 and TRBJ1-5; D is ambiguous. CDR1 is KGHSH, CDR2 LQKENI, per germline. V was clipped by 3 bases and J by 4 bases, with 7 bases between them. There are 13 residues in the CDR3. CDR3 sequence (DNA): TGTGCCAGCTCACCGTCGGAGAATCAGCCCCAGCATTTT. It is translated as CASSPSENQPQHF.

V and J are TRBV5-1 and TRBJ2-5; tentatively, D is TRBD1 (5 bases). Per germline, CDR1 SGHRS and CDR2 YFSETQ. V lost 0 bases, J lost 5 bases, and 17 bases lay in between. The CDR3 is 16 amino acids. CDR3 in amino acids: CASSLASAGKGETQYF. The CDR3 region has the DNA TGCGCCAGCAGCTTGGCCTCGGCAGGGAAGGGGGAGACCCAGTACTTC. The full variable domain, rest sourced from reference TRBV5-1 and TRBJ2-5, is KAGVTQTPRYLIKTRGQQVTLSCSPISGHRSVSWYQQTPGQGLQFLFEYFSETQRNKGNFPGRFSGRQFSNSRSEMNVSTLELGDSALYLCASSLASAGKGETQYFGPGTRLLVL.

This clone is a singleton in its sample. V usage is TRBV7-8 and J usage is TRBJ2-7, with TRBD1 identical over 9 bases. Germline V gene data show CDR1 as SGHVS and CDR2 as FQNEAQ. Trimming at V came to 1 base and at J to 4 bases, leaving 2 bases not matched to a gene. The CDR3 is 14 amino acids. CDR3 protein: CASSLGGQGYEQYF. CDR3 DNA sequence: TGTGCCAGCAGCTTAGGGGGACAGGGTTACGAGCAGTACTTC.

The genes are TRBV2 and TRBJ2-7; TRBD1 matches 10 bases. V was pared by 8 bases and J by 3 bases, with 7 bases of the junction left unmatched. The germline gives CDR1 SNHLY, CDR2 FYNNEI. The CDR3 length is 14 residues. In DNA form, the CDR3 reads TGTGCCAGCGGTATGACAGGGGGCCTCTACGAGCAGTACTTC. This gives the protein CASGMTGGLYEQYF.

The genes are TRBV30 and TRBJ2-7, with 8 bases aligning to TRBD2. This CDR3 comprises 13 residues. Germline V CDR1 and CDR2: GTSNPN, SVGIG (reference sequence). V was clipped by 0 bases and J by 4 bases; unmatched bases: 2. DNA of the CDR3: TGTGCCTGGAGTGTCGGGGGGGCGTACGAGCAGTACTTC. Amino acid sequence: CAWSVGGAYEQYF.

The V call is TRBV2, the J call TRBJ2-5; TRBD2 aligns across 9 bases. In germline, CDR1 is SNHLY, CDR2 FYNNEI. V dropped 1 base and J dropped 0; count of bases not matched to a gene: 6. CDR3 length: 17 amino acids. Written as DNA, the CDR3 is TGTGCCAGCAGTGAAGTTGTGTCTAGCGGGGACCAAGAGACCCAGTACTTC. Amino acid sequence: CASSEVVSSGDQETQYF.

V and J are TRBV27 and TRBJ2-7; 12 nucleotides align to TRBD2. Germline V gene data show CDR1 as MNHEY and CDR2 as SMNVEV (reference sequence). The CDR3 covers 18 residues. J lost 4 bases, V lost 2 bases, and 12 bases had no gene match. The chain's CDR3 is CASSLGGLAGGEAYEQYF. In nucleotides, the CDR3 is TGTGCCAGCAGTTTAGGTGGTCTAGCGGGGGGGGAGGCGTACGAGCAGTACTTC.

This chain links TRBV30 with TRBJ2-3; 11 nucleotides match TRBD2. CDR1 is GTSNPN and CDR2 is SVGIG in the germline V gene (reference sequence). CDR3 length equals 15 residues. With V trimmed by 4 bases and J by 4 bases, 7 bases remained unmatched. The CDR3 DNA is TGTGCCTGGACCGTAGCGGGAGGGGGCCCAGATACGCAGTATTTT. Translation: CAWTVAGGGPDTQYF.

The chain combines TRBV7-9 with TRBJ1-2, with 7 bases that match TRBD1. This CDR3 is built from 15 residues. After removal of 3 bases from V and 4 bases from J, the junction contained 8 bases not matched to a gene. The germline V gene encodes CDR1 SEHNR and CDR2 FQNEAQ (reference sequence). The CDR3 sequence: CASSFGDSNSYGYTF. The CDR3 DNA sequence: TGTGCCAGCAGCTTCGGGGACAGTAATTCCTATGGCTACACCTTC.

CDR3 in amino acids: CASSGQGTEAFF. As DNA, the CDR3 is TGTGCCAGCAGCGGACAGGGCACTGAAGCTTTCTTT. V gene TRBV9 combines with J gene TRBJ1-1, with TRBD1 identical over 7 bases. Germline V gene lookup returns CDR1 SGDLS and CDR2 YYNGEE. V gave up 3 bases and J gave up 4 bases; unmatched junction bases: 0. The CDR3 covers 12 residues.